This is a list of T cell receptor beta chains from one sample in a study of cytomegalovirus exposure and HLA in healthy donors. This table comes from immunoSEQ multiplex PCR, and its TCRdb copy is limited to in-frame clones, with some not included. The profile shows approximately 180,000 clones, about 76% of them singletons. Sequenced material: PBMCs. Every receptor here comes from a woman in her 50s in good health and CMV-seronegative. Both conserved end residues are part of each CDR3. Fields, in order: J gene, CDR3 length, clone size, D gene, V gene, CDR3 protein, CDR3 DNA. The D gene is left open where the match is weak. A row's size may be missing; if present it is once, few, many or a size class.

J: TRBJ2-7
length: 14
size: .
D: TRBD2
V: TRBV5-1
CDR3: CASSKGLATYEQYF
DNA: TGCGCCAGCAGCAAGGGACTAGCGACCTACGAGCAGTACTTC

J: TRBJ1-1
length: 12
size: .
D: .
V: TRBV19
CDR3: CASSRRGYEAFF
DNA: TGTGCCAGTAGTAGACGGGGATACGAAGCTTTCTTT

J: TRBJ2-2
length: 13
size: once
D: .
V: TRBV14
CDR3: CASSPRVTGELFF
DNA: TGTGCCAGCAGCCCCAGGGTCACCGGGGAGCTGTTTTTT

J: TRBJ2-7
length: 14
size: .
D: .
V: TRBV2
CDR3: CASRPAGSSYEQYF
DNA: TGTGCCAGCAGACCCGCTGGGAGCTCCTACGAGCAGTACTTC

J: TRBJ2-7
length: 15
size: once
D: .
V: TRBV18
CDR3: CASSPNPGDLYEQYF
DNA: TGTGCCAGCTCACCAAATCCAGGGGATCTCTACGAGCAGTACTTC

J: TRBJ2-2
length: 14
size: .
D: .
V: TRBV6-6
CDR3: CASSYSTGGRELFF
DNA: TGTGCCAGCAGTTACTCGACAGGCGGGCGGGAGCTGTTTTTT

J: TRBJ1-2
length: 12
size: .
D: .
V: TRBV27
CDR3: CASSSHQSRIYF
DNA: TGTGCCAGCAGTTCCCACCAGAGCAGGATTTACTTC

J: TRBJ2-7
length: 16
size: once
D: TRBD2
V: TRBV15
CDR3: CATSRGPGGRGYEQYF
DNA: TGTGCCACCAGCAGAGGTCCCGGCGGGAGGGGGTACGAGCAGTACTTC

J: TRBJ1-1
length: 16
size: few
D: TRBD1
V: TRBV27
CDR3: CASSFLGIGGHTEAFF
DNA: TGTGCCAGCAGTTTTCTAGGTATAGGGGGCCACACTGAAGCTTTCTTT

J: TRBJ1-5
length: 15
size: .
D: .
V: TRBV7-8
CDR3: CASSLMTVDNQPQHF
DNA: TGTGCCAGCAGCTTGATGACAGTTGACAATCAGCCCCAGCATTTT

J: TRBJ2-3
length: 14
size: .
D: .
V: TRBV29-1
CDR3: CSVSHRVGTDTQYF
DNA: TGCAGCGTCTCACACAGGGTTGGCACAGATACGCAGTATTTT

J: TRBJ1-1
length: 15
size: few
D: .
V: TRBV27
CDR3: CASSLSRGGNTEAFF
DNA: TGTGCCAGCAGTTTATCGAGGGGGGGGAACACTGAAGCTTTCTTT

J: TRBJ2-2
length: 16
size: once
D: TRBD1
V: TRBV19
CDR3: CASTRAGTANTGELFF
DNA: TGTGCCAGTACCAGGGCCGGGACAGCTAACACCGGGGAGCTGTTTTTT

J: TRBJ2-5
length: 13
size: once
D: .
V: TRBV7-9
CDR3: CASSPLTEETQYF
DNA: TGTGCCAGCAGCCCCCTGACAGAAGAGACCCAGTACTTC

J: TRBJ1-4
length: 15
size: .
D: TRBD1
V: TRBV28
CDR3: CASSARTGGNEKLFF
DNA: TGTGCCAGCAGTGCACGGACAGGGGGAAATGAAAAACTGTTTTTT

J: TRBJ1-1
length: 13
size: few
D: .
V: TRBV7-2
CDR3: CASSLDRVAEAFF
DNA: TGTGCCAGCAGCTTAGACAGGGTCGCTGAAGCTTTCTTT

J: TRBJ1-2
length: 13
size: .
D: .
V: TRBV7-9
CDR3: CASTPATRYGYTF
DNA: TGTGCCAGCACCCCCGCCACGCGATATGGCTACACCTTC

J: TRBJ1-4
length: 13
size: .
D: .
V: TRBV27
CDR3: CASSFQANEKLFF
DNA: TGTGCCAGCAGTTTCCAGGCTAATGAAAAACTGTTTTTT

J: TRBJ1-4
length: 12
size: few
D: .
V: TRBV6-6
CDR3: CASNQGGEKLFF
DNA: TGTGCCAGCAACCAGGGCGGTGAAAAACTGTTTTTT

J: TRBJ2-7
length: 13
size: .
D: .
V: TRBV6-5
CDR3: CASRVGRGHEQYF
DNA: TGTGCCAGCAGAGTGGGCAGGGGACACGAGCAGTACTTC

J: TRBJ2-1
length: 15
size: .
D: .
V: TRBV7-2
CDR3: CASSPRVAAYNEQFF
DNA: TGTGCCAGCAGCCCCCGGGTAGCAGCATACAATGAGCAGTTCTTC

J: TRBJ2-3
length: 15
size: .
D: TRBD1
V: TRBV27
CDR3: CATSLSGTAKKRQYF
DNA: TGTGCCACCTCACTATCCGGGACAGCGAAGAAAAGGCAGTATTTT

J: TRBJ2-3
length: 15
size: few
D: TRBD1
V: TRBV25-1
CDR3: CASSRGTGDTDTQYF
DNA: TGTGCCAGCAGCAGAGGGACAGGGGACACAGATACGCAGTATTTT

J: TRBJ1-4
length: 15
size: .
D: .
V: TRBV4-3
CDR3: CASSQGPTGPRKLFF
DNA: TGCGCCAGCAGCCAAGGACCAACAGGGCCGCGAAAACTGTTTTTT

J: TRBJ2-2
length: 14
size: .
D: .
V: TRBV27
CDR3: CASSLGLLPGELFF
DNA: TGTGCCAGCAGTTTAGGACTACTGCCTGGGGAGCTGTTTTTT

J: TRBJ2-4
length: 17
size: .
D: TRBD2
V: TRBV7-9
CDR3: CASSSGGAPEAKNIQYF
DNA: TGTGCCAGCAGTTCCGGGGGGGCCCCCGAGGCCAAAAACATTCAGTACTTC

J: TRBJ1-4
length: 15
size: few
D: .
V: TRBV5-1
CDR3: CASSFADSRNEKLFF
DNA: TGCGCCAGCAGCTTCGCCGACTCACGTAATGAAAAACTGTTTTTT

J: TRBJ1-5
length: 17
size: once
D: .
V: TRBV12-5
CDR3: CASGLVRGAYSNQPQHF
DNA: TGTGCTAGTGGTTTGGTACGGGGGGCCTATAGCAATCAGCCCCAGCATTTT

J: TRBJ2-2
length: 16
size: .
D: .
V: TRBV9
CDR3: CASSPRGQGRAGELFF
DNA: TGTGCCAGCAGCCCCCGAGGTCAGGGGAGGGCCGGGGAGCTGTTTTTT

J: TRBJ1-1
length: 18
size: .
D: TRBD1
V: TRBV14
CDR3: CASSHPARDRRRDTEAFF
DNA: TGTGCCAGCAGCCATCCAGCCCGGGACAGGCGGAGGGACACTGAAGCTTTCTTT